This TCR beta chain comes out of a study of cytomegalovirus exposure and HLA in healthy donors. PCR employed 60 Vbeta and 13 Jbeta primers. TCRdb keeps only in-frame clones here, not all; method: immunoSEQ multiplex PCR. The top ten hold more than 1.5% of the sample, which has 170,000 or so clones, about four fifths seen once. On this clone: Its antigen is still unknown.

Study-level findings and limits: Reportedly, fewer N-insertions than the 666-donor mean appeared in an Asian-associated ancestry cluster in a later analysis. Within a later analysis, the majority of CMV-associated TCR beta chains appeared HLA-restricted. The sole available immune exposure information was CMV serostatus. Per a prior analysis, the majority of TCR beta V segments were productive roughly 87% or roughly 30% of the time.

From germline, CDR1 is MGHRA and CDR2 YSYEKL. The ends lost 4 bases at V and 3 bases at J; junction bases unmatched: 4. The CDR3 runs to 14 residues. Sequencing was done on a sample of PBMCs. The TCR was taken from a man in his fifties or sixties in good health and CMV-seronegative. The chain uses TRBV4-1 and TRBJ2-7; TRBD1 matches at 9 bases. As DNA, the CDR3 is TGCGCCAGCAGCCGGCGGGACAGGGACTACGAGCAGTACTTC. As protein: CASSRRDRDYEQYF.